This T cell receptor (beta chain) was captured by sequencing in a study of T cells in Graves' hyperthyroidism and ophthalmopathy. Findings and caveats of the study: Most clonotypes expanded in thyroid above 0.001 were likewise present in blood. Ophthalmopathy was told apart from stable hyperthyroidism by a 13 V-J model.

Researchers took RNA transcripts and amplified the TCR beta CDR3 regions from them. HTBI primers were the set used in a first-round RT-PCR of the TCR CDR3. A single record per CDR3 protein comes from TCRdb applying MiXCR to the multiplex PCR reads. The sample comprises a few hundred thousand distinct CDR3 sequences, about 18% of which are singletons, and 35% to 45% rests with the top ten. In this sample, this clonotype turned up a few times. What it recognizes is unknown. A NOSPECS grade of at least 4, a Clinical Activity Score of at least 3 and duration under 3 months were recorded in ophthalmopathy patients. PBMCs stemmed from about 9.5 ml fresh peripheral blood. Germline CDR1 and CDR2: DFQATT and SNEGSKA (reference sequence). J gave up 9 bases and V 7 bases, and 9 bases lay outside the gene matches. CDR3 size: 12 residues.

This clonotype originated in a man aged 18 to 35 with Graves' ophthalmopathy. This chain uses TRBV20-1 with TRBJ1-5; TRBD1 matches at 7 bases. Material: blood. The CDR3 is CSVGGGLRPQHF. The DNA for the CDR3 is TGCAGTGTGGGAGGGGGCCTACGGCCCCAGCATTTT.